The text below deals with one TCR beta chain. This record belongs to a study of blood T cell repertoires in COVID-19. The wider study: The origin of the acute and convalescent COVID-19 samples was the United States, Italy and Spain. The analysed material was cDNA or gDNA that came from T cells, B-cell-depleted T cells, or PBMCs.

With 6 bases clipped from V and 2 bases from J, the junction kept 9 bases outside the gene matches. Germline CDR1 MNHEY, CDR2 SVGAGI. The CDR3 length is 15 residues. Original data processing: Amplification with reference gene primers provided the estimates of nucleated cell counts. The assay was immunoSEQ multiplex PCR, and TCRdb's table has in-frame clones only and misses some. V, J and clone size reflect that table, while D and trimming were determined from the DNA. Among over 100,000 clones listed, 75% to 95% were seen once. The chain recombines TRBV6-5 with TRBJ2-7; TRBD1 matches 8 bases. Material for sequencing was peripheral blood. The sequence came from a man between 18 and 35 years old with acute or convalescent COVID-19. In nucleotides, the CDR3 is TGTGCCAGCAGGTCCACCGGGACAGGAACCTACGAGCAGTACTTC. Its translation is CASRSTGTGTYEQYF.